One sample yielded the 2 T cell receptor beta chains listed below, sequenced in a study of blood T cell repertoires in COVID-19. The table came from immunoSEQ multiplex PCR; TCRdb's copy has only in-frame clones and leaves some out. The sample comprises tens of thousands of clones, 65% to 90% of which are singletons, and roughly a quarter rests with the top ten. Sequenced: peripheral blood. The receptors derive from a human donor in a cohort sampled during active COVID-19.

J is TRBJ1-6 and V is TRBV2; 8 positions match TRBD1. Germline trimming cut 7 bases from V and 6 bases from J; bases unmatched to any gene: 8. This CDR3 comprises 15 residues. Germline-derived CDR1 and CDR2 are SNHLY and FYNNEI. Written as DNA, the CDR3 is TGTGCCAGCAACTCGGACAGGGCGGTTAATTCACCCCTCCACTTT. This encodes CASNSDRAVNSPLHF.

The CDR3 reads CASSRDRTKNIQYF. CDR3 coding DNA: TGTGCCAGCAGCCGGGACAGAACTAAAAACATTCAGTACTTC. The gene calls are TRBV6-2 or TRBV6-3 and TRBJ2-4, with 7 positions matching TRBD1. The CDR3 is 14 residues long. Germline loops: CDR1 MNHEY, CDR2 SVGEGT. V shed 6 bases, J shed 4 bases, and the junction held 6 bases outside the gene matches.